Listed below are T cell receptor beta chains from one sample, sequenced in a study of brain T cells in children with intractable seizures. Some clones are missing from TCRdb's copy, which holds only in-frame ones; the method was immunoSEQ multiplex PCR. Of under 400,000 clones detected, over 90% appear once; the ten largest clones hold 4.5% to 7%. The sample consisted of peripheral blood, taken around 5 months after surgery. The receptor source for this set is a boy less than two years old with tuberous sclerosis and intractable seizures. Both conserved end residues are part of each CDR3. A D gene is named only where the DNA matches it firmly. Some rows mark clone size as missing; the rest say once, few, many or name a class of expanded clone.

d_call j_call clone_size v_call cdr3_nt cdr3_aa
TRBD2 TRBJ2-7 - TRBV5-1 TGCGCCAGCAGCCCGTGGGGGGAGCGGGATCACTACGAGCAGTACTTC CASSPWGERDHYEQYF
- TRBJ2-3 - TRBV2 TGTGCCAAAACCGAAGGGCGGTGGGCCACAGATACGCAGTATTTT CAKTEGRWATDTQYF
- TRBJ1-3 - TRBV10-3 TGTGCCATCAGTAGAGGAAGGGGCCGGCTCGTTGGAAACACCATATATTTT CAISRGRGRLVGNTIYF
TRBD1 TRBJ2-3 once TRBV4-1 TGCGCCAGCAGCCGCCCGAGGGGACAGGGGACCATTTTGAGCACAGATACGCAGTATTTT CASSRPRGQGTILSTDTQYF
TRBD1 TRBJ2-7 - TRBV24-1 TGTGCCACCAATCAGGGGGCGGGGGAGCAGTACTTC CATNQGAGEQYF
TRBD1 TRBJ1-1 - TRBV7-9 TGTGCCAGCAGCTTAGCAGCAGGGGGAAAGACTGAAGCTTTCTTT CASSLAAGGKTEAFF
- TRBJ1-5 - TRBV9 TGTGCCAGCAGCTCTGGAGGTTGGGGTCAGCCCCAGCATTTT CASSSGGWGQPQHF
TRBD1 TRBJ1-4 - TRBV11-2 TGTGCCAGCAGCTTACGGACTGGGACAGACAATGAAAAACTGTTTTTT CASSLRTGTDNEKLFF
- TRBJ1-5 - TRBV7-9 TGTGCCAGCAGCTTTACGGGTTCGAGCAATCAGCCCCAGCATTTT CASSFTGSSNQPQHF
- TRBJ1-1 - TRBV15 TGTGCCACCAGCAGGGACAAGCAAGTTTTGAACACTGAAGCTTTCTTT CATSRDKQVLNTEAFF
- TRBJ2-7 once TRBV6-5 TGTGCCAGCAGTCCCCGCGGAGCCAGGGGCTACGAGCAGTACTTC CASSPRGARGYEQYF
- TRBJ2-3 once TRBV6-6 TGTGCCAGCAGTTACCAGGTTAGCCTCCCAGATACGCAGTATTTT CASSYQVSLPDTQYF
- TRBJ1-2 - TRBV19 TGTGCCAGTAGTATTGTTGGAGGAATTAACTATGGCTACACCTTC CASSIVGGINYGYTF
TRBD1 TRBJ2-5 - TRBV7-2 TGTGCCAGCAGCTCAAGAGCCCCGATAGGGACAGGGCTCGAGACCCAGTACTTC CASSSRAPIGTGLETQYF
- TRBJ1-3 - TRBV28 TGTGCCAGCATCAAAGGGGGGCGCGTGTGGGGAAACACCATATATTTT CASIKGGRVWGNTIYF
TRBD1 TRBJ1-1 - TRBV30 TGTGCCTGCCACAGACAGGGCCGGAACACTGAAGCTTTCTTT CACHRQGRNTEAFF
- TRBJ1-4 - TRBV6-5 TGTGCCAGCAGGAATGGGGCTGCTGAAAAACTGTTTTTT CASRNGAAEKLFF
- TRBJ2-7 - TRBV6-8 TGTGCCAGCAGACCTGCGGGCAGGGGAGAGTACGAGCAGTACTTC CASRPAGRGEYEQYF
- TRBJ1-1 - TRBV30 TGTGCCTGGAGTGTAGCGGTGAACACTGAAGCTTTCTTT CAWSVAVNTEAFF
- TRBJ2-1 once TRBV24-1 TGTGCCACCGGGATCCCGGGAATCTTCTACAATGAGCAGTTCTTC CATGIPGIFYNEQFF
TRBD2 TRBJ2-5 - TRBV11-2 TGTGCCAGCAGCTTAAAAATTAGCGGGCATGTTCAAGAGACCCAGTACTTC CASSLKISGHVQETQYF
TRBD1 TRBJ2-5 - TRBV6-1 TGTGCCAGCAGTGAAGCGCCCGGGACAGAATCAGAGACCCAGTACTTC CASSEAPGTESETQYF
- TRBJ1-4 - TRBV14 TGTGCCAGCAGCCAATTCCCCGGGGCCACTAGGTCCGCTAATGAAAAACTGTTTTTT CASSQFPGATRSANEKLFF
- TRBJ1-6 once TRBV6-5 TGTGCCAGCAGTTACCTGGCTCCCTCACCCCTCCACTTT CASSYLAPSPLHF
- TRBJ1-4 - TRBV12-5 TGTGCTAGTGGTTTGGTAACCCATGAGTCCCATGCAACTAATGAAAAACTGTTTTTT CASGLVTHESHATNEKLFF
- TRBJ2-7 - TRBV3-1/TRBV3-2 TGTGCCAGCAGCCAAGTCGCCTACGAGCAGTACTTC CASSQVAYEQYF
TRBD2 TRBJ2-7 - TRBV6-5 TGTGCCAGCAGTCCCGGACTAGGCGAGCAGTACTTC CASSPGLGEQYF
- TRBJ2-2 - TRBV7-6 TGTGCCAGCAGCCTGTGGTCAGAAACCGGGGAGCTGTTTTTT CASSLWSETGELFF
TRBD1 TRBJ2-2 once TRBV2 TGTGCCAGCAGTGGAGACAGGGGGAACACCGGGGAGCTGTTTTTT CASSGDRGNTGELFF
TRBD1 TRBJ1-1 once TRBV27 TGTGCCAGCAGTACCCGGGACAGGGGGCTGGATAATGAAGCTTTCTTT CASSTRDRGLDNEAFF
- TRBJ2-1 - TRBV4-1 TGCGCCAGCAGCCATCCTAACAATGAGCAGTTCTTC CASSHPNNEQFF
TRBD2 TRBJ2-4 - TRBV7-9 TGTGCCAGCAGTGGGGGAGCTAGCGGACCCCTAGCCAAAAACATTCAGTACTTC CASSGGASGPLAKNIQYF
- TRBJ2-7 once TRBV2 TGTGCCAGCAGTGAAGGGCAGGCCGAGCAGTACTTC CASSEGQAEQYF
TRBD2 TRBJ2-1 - TRBV7-6 TGTGCCAGCAGCTCAACCCCGGGGGGGAGTAGTTACAATGAGCAGTTCTTC CASSSTPGGSSYNEQFF
- TRBJ2-7 - TRBV6-5 TGTGCCAGCAGTTACGCCGGGGGGCAGTACTTC CASSYAGGQYF
- TRBJ1-1 - TRBV19 TGTGCCAGTAGTCGATGGGGGGCTGAAGCTTTCTTT CASSRWGAEAFF
- TRBJ2-2 - TRBV14 TGTGCCAGCCGCGGGACAGAGCTAAACACCGGGGAGCTGTTTTTT CASRGTELNTGELFF
TRBD1 TRBJ2-1 - TRBV30 TGTGCCGGTACACAGGGGGCAAATGAGCAGTTCTTC CAGTQGANEQFF
- TRBJ1-1 - TRBV7-9 TGTGCCAGCAGCTTACCGGCCCCACAGGGCCCCACTGAAGCTTTCTTT CASSLPAPQGPTEAFF
- TRBJ2-1 - TRBV7-9 TGTGCCAGCAGCCCGGCGGTCTACTCCTACAATGAGCAGTTCTTC CASSPAVYSYNEQFF
TRBD2 TRBJ2-3 - TRBV6-6 TGTGCCAGCAGCTACAGCCCCTCCAAGACTAGCGGAAGCACAGATACGCAGTATTTT CASSYSPSKTSGSTDTQYF
TRBD1 TRBJ2-2 - TRBV13 TGTGCCAGCAGCTCCGGGACAGGGAACACCGGGGAGCTGTTTTTT CASSSGTGNTGELFF
- TRBJ2-7 - TRBV6-1 TGTGCCAGCAGTGCGGGTGGGGTGGCGACCTACTCCTACGAGCAGTACTTC CASSAGGVATYSYEQYF
- TRBJ1-2 - TRBV27 TGTGCCAGCAGTTTATCGGGGGAAGGGAACTATGGCTACACCTTC CASSLSGEGNYGYTF
- TRBJ1-4 - TRBV21-1 TGTGCCAGCAGCACCATCTGCGGACTATCAAACAGGTCCCAAAATAGAGGTAATGAAAAACTGTTTTTT CASSTICGLSNRSQNRGNEKLFF
TRBD2 TRBJ2-2 - TRBV5-4 TGTGCCAGCAGCTTGGAAAGGACTAGCGGGAGTTTCGGGAGCACCGGGGAGCTGTTTTTT CASSLERTSGSFGSTGELFF
- TRBJ1-1 - TRBV19 TGTGCCAGTAGTATTCCAGACCTGAACACTGAAGCTTTCTTT CASSIPDLNTEAFF
- TRBJ1-2 - TRBV7-9 TGTGCCAGCAGCTTAGTGGTCCTGGGAGACCTCTATGGCTACACCTTC CASSLVVLGDLYGYTF
TRBD1 TRBJ2-1 - TRBV13 TGTGCCAGCAGCTTAGGAGTGGGGGACAGGGGGGATGAGCAGTTCTTC CASSLGVGDRGDEQFF
TRBD2 TRBJ2-7 - TRBV7-9 TGTGCCAGCAGCTTAGGCATAGCGGGAGTTTACGAGCAGTACTTC CASSLGIAGVYEQYF
- TRBJ1-4 few TRBV6-1 TGTGCCAGCAGTGAAATAGGACAGTCTCATGAAAAACTGTTTTTT CASSEIGQSHEKLFF
- TRBJ2-7 - TRBV3-1/TRBV3-2 TGTGCCAGCAGCCATGCTTCGGGTGAGCAGTACTTC CASSHASGEQYF
TRBD1 TRBJ2-6 - TRBV11-2 TGTGCCAGCAGCGCGCTGGACAGGGGAGGCTCTGGGGCCAACGTCCTGACTTTC CASSALDRGGSGANVLTF
- TRBJ2-1 - TRBV6-5 TGTGCCAGTGAACCGGGACTGGCATACAATGAGCAGTTCTTC CASEPGLAYNEQFF
TRBD2 TRBJ2-1 - TRBV30 TGTGCCTGGAGCACGGGACTAGCGGTAATAAATGAGCAGTTCTTC CAWSTGLAVINEQFF